This TCR beta chain was recovered during a study of T cells in Graves' hyperthyroidism and ophthalmopathy. About the research overall: Specimen type is peripheral blood, collected at initial diagnosis prior to any treatment.

Details on this clonotype: Antigen specificity is unknown. A junction boundary mismatches the germline segment, possibly from a read error.

General observations from the study: The majority of expanded thyroid clonotypes above 0.001 also appeared in blood.

Uncontrolled infection, other autoimmune disease, pregnancy or lactation led to exclusion. Orbital computed tomography and thyroid ultrasound, together with serum TRAb and thyroxine and clinical symptoms, were used for diagnoses. Amplification targeted TCR beta CDR3 regions from RNA transcripts. A first-round RT-PCR of the TCR CDR3 used the HTBI primer set. One entry per CDR3 protein results from TCRdb running MiXCR on the multiplex PCR reads. The repertoire holds 600,000 to 650,000 distinct CDR3 sequences, with about 17% as singletons. This TCR came from a woman in her twenties or thirties with Graves' hyperthyroidism. Sequences were obtained from blood.

The CDR3 DNA reads TGTGCCAGCACCTTGAGTGGACTAGCCCCGTATTTT. Protein product: CASTLSGLAPYF. V usage is TRBV11-2 and J usage is TRBJ1-5, with D unresolved. CDR3 length equals 12 residues. Germline V gene lookup returns CDR1 SGHAT and CDR2 FQNNGV. The full variable domain, its missing parts supplied by reference TRBV11-2 and TRBJ1-5, is EAGVAQSPRYKIIEKRQSVAFWCNPISGHATLYWYQQILGQGPKLLIQFQNNGVVDDSQLPKDRFSAERLKGVDSTLKIQPAKLEDSAVYLCASTLSGLAPYFGDGTRLSIL.